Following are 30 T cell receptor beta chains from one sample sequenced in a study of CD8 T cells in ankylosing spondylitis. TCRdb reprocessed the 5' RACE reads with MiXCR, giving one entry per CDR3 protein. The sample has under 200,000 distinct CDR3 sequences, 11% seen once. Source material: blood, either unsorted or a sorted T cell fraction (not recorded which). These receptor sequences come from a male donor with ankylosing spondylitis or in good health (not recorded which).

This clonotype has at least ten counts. CDR3 coding DNA: TGTGCCAGCAGCAAAGAACTGCACGAGCAGTACTTC. This sequence encodes CASSKELHEQYF. V gene TRBV21-1 combines with J gene TRBJ2-7. TRBV21-1 is deemed a pseudogene. The CDR3 covers 12 residues.

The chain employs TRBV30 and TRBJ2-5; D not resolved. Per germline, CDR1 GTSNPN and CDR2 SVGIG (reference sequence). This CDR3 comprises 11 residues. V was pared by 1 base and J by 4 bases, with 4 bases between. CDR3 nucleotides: TGTGCCTGGAGTGGACTAGAGACCCAGTACTTC. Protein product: CAWSGLETQYF.

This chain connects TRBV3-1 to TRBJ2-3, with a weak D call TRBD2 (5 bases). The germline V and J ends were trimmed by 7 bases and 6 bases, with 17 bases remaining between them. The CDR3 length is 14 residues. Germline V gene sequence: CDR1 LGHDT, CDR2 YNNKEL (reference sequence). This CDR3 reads CASNRRLQGDTQYF. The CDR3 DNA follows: TGTGCCAGCAACCGGAGGCTACAAGGGGATACGCAGTATTTT.

CDR3 loop: CASSRAGGGQDTQYF. CDR3 nucleotide sequence: TGCGCCAGCAGCCGGGCTGGCGGGGGGCAAGATACGCAGTATTTT. The V call is TRBV4-3, the J call TRBJ2-3; 8 nucleotides match TRBD2. The CDR3 extends over 15 amino acids. Trimming at V came to 4 bases and at J to 5 bases, leaving 8 bases not matched to a gene. CDR1 and CDR2 from the germline V gene are LGHNA and YSLEER.

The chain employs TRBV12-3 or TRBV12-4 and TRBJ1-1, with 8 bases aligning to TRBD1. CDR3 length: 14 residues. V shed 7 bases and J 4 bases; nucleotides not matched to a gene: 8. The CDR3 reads CASTGQGVGTEAFF. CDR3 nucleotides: TGTGCCAGCACCGGACAGGGTGTGGGCACTGAAGCTTTCTTT.

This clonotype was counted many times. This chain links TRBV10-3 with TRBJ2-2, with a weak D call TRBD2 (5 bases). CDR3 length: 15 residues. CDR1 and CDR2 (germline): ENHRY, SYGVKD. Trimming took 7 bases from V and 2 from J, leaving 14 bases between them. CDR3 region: CAIMAGLSNTGELFF. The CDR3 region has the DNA TGTGCCATCATGGCGGGCCTCAGTAACACCGGGGAGCTGTTTTTT.

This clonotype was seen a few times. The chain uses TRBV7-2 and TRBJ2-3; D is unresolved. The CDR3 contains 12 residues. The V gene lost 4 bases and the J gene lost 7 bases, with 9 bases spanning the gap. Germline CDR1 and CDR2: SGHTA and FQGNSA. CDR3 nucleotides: TGTGCCAGCAGCTCCCGATCCAATACGCAGTATTTT. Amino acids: CASSSRSNTQYF.

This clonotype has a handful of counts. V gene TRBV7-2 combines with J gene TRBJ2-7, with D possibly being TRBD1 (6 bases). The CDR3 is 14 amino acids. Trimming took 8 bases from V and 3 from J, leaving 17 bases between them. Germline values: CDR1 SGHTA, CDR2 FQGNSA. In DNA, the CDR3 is TGTGCCAGCTCCCGATTAGGACAGCTCTACGAGCAGTACTTC. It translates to CASSRLGQLYEQYF.

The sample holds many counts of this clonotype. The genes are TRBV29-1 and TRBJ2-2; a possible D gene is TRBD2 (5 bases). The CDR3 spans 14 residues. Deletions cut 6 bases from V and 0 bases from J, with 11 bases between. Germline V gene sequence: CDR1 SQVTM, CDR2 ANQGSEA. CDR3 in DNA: TGCAGCGTAGGACTCACGACGAACACCGGGGAGCTGTTTTTT. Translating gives CSVGLTTNTGELFF.

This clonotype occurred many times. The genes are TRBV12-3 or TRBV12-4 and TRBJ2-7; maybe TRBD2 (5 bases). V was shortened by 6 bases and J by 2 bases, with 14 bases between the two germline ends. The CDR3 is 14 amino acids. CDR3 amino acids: CASSSTPGTYEQYF. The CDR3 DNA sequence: TGTGCCAGCAGCTCTACCCCCGGGACCTACGAGCAGTACTTC.

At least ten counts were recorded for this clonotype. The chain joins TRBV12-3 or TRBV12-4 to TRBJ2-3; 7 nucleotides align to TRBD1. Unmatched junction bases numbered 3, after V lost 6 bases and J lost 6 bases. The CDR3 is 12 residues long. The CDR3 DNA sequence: TGTGCCAGCAGGCCGACAGGGGATACGCAGTATTTT. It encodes CASRPTGDTQYF.

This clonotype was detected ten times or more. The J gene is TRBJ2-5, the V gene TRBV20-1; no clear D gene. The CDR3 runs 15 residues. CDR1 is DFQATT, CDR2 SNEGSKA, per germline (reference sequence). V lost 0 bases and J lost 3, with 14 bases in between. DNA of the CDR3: TGCAGTGCTAGAGATATGTGGAGAGGAGAAGAGACCCAGTACTTC. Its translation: CSARDMWRGEETQYF.

CDR3 in amino acids: CASSPGGVAGELFF. DNA of the CDR3: TGTGCCAGCAGCCCAGGCGGGGTGGCCGGGGAGCTGTTTTTT. The chain joins TRBV7-8 to TRBJ2-2, with a possible D match to TRBD2 (6 bases). Germline V gene sequence: CDR1 SGHVS, CDR2 FQNEAQ. This CDR3 comprises 14 residues. V lost 5 bases, J lost 6 bases, and 13 bases lay in between.

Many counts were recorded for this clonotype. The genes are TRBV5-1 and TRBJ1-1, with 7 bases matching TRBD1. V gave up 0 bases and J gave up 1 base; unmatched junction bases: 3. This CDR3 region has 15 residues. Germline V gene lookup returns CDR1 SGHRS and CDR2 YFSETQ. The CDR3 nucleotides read TGCGCCAGCAGCTTGGAAGGGGGCCGGAACACTGAAGCTTTCTTT. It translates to CASSLEGGRNTEAFF.

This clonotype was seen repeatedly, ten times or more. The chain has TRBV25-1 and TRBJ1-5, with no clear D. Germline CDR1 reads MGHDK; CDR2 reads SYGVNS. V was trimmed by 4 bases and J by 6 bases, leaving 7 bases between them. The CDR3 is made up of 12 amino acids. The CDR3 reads CASSVGVQPQHF. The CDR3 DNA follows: TGTGCCAGCAGTGTCGGGGTTCAGCCCCAGCATTTT.

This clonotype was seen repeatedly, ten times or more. Here the CDR3 reads CASSKVMTEAFF. The DNA for the CDR3 is TGTGCCAGCAGTAAGGTCATGACTGAAGCTTTCTTT. The rearrangement joins TRBV12-3 or TRBV12-4 to TRBJ1-1; D is uncertain. V lost 5 bases and J lost 5, with 9 bases in between. The CDR3 runs to 12 residues.

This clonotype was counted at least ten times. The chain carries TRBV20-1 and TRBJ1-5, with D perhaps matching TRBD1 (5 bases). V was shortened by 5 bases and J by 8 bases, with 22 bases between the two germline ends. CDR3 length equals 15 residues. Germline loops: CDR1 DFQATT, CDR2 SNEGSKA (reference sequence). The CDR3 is CSADPPGTLREPQHF. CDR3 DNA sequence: TGCAGTGCTGATCCCCCAGGGACGCTCAGGGAGCCCCAGCATTTT.

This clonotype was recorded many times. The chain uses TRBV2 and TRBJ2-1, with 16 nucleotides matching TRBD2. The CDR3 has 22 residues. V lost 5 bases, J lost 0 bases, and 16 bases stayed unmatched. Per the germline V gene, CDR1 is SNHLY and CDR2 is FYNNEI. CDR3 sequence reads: CASSKRRGLAGGPSHSYNEQFF. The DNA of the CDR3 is TGTGCCAGCAGTAAACGCCGGGGACTAGCGGGAGGGCCGTCCCACTCCTACAATGAGCAGTTCTTC.

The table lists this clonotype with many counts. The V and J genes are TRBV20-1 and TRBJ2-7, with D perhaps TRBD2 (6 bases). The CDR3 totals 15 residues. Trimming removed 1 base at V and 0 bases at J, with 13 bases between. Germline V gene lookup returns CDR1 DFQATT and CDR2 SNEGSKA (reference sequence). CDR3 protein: CSARGLRAGSYEQYF. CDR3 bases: TGCAGTGCTAGAGGCCTCCGAGCGGGCTCCTACGAGCAGTACTTC.

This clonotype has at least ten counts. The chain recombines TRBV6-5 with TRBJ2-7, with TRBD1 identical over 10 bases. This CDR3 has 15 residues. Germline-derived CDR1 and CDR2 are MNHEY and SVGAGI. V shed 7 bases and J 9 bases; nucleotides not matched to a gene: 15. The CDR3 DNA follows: TGTGCCAGCATTTCAACCCTGGACAGGGGGTATACGCAGTACTTC. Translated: CASISTLDRGYTQYF.

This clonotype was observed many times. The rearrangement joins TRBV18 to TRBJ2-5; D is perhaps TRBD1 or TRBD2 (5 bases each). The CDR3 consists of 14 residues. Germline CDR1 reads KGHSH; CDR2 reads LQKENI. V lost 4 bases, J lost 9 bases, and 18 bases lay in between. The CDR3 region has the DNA TGTGCCAGCTCACGGGACCGTGAAGGGTTGGCCCAGTACTTC. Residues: CASSRDREGLAQYF.

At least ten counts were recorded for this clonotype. CDR3 amino acids: CASSLVGRGEQFF. The CDR3 nucleotides read TGTGCCAGCAGCTTGGTAGGGCGTGGTGAGCAGTTCTTC. V gene TRBV5-6 combines with J gene TRBJ2-1; the D is unclear. Looked up from germline, CDR1 is SGHDT and CDR2 is YYEEEE. The CDR3 loop spans 13 amino acids. Between the trimmed V and J ends, which lost 0 bases and 9 bases, there was a span of 10 bases.

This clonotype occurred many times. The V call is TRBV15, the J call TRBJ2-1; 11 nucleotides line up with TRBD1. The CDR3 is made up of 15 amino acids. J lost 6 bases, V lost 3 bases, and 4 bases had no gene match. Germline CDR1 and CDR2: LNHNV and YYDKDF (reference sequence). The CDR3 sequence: CATSRDRGPSNEQFF. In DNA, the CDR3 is TGTGCCACCAGCAGGGACAGGGGGCCTAGCAATGAGCAGTTCTTC.

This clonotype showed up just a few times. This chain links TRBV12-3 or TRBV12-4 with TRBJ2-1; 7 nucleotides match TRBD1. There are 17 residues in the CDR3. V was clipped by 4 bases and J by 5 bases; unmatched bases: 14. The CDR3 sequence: CASSSRQGIRSNNEQFF. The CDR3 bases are TGTGCCAGCAGTTCGAGACAGGGCATTCGTAGCAACAATGAGCAGTTCTTC.

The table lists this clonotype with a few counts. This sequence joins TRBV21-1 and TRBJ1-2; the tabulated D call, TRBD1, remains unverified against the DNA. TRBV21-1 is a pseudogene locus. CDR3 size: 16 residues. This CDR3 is CASSKGLGDRAYGYTF. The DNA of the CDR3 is TGTGCCAGCAGCAAAGGTTTGGGGGACAGGGCCTATGGCTACACCTTC.

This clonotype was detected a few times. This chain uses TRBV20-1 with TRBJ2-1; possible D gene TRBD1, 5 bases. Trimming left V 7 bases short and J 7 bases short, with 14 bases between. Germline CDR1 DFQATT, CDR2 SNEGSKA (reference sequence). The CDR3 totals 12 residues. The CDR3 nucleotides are TGCAGTGTGGTCAGGGCCGGAAATGAGCAGTTCTTC. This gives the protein CSVVRAGNEQFF.

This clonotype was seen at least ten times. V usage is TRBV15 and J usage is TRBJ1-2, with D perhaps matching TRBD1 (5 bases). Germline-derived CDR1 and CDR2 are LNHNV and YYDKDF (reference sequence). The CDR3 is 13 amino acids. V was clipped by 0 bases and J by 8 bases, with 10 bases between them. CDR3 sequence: CATSREGEGGYTF. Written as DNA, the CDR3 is TGTGCCACCAGCAGAGAGGGGGAAGGAGGCTACACCTTC.

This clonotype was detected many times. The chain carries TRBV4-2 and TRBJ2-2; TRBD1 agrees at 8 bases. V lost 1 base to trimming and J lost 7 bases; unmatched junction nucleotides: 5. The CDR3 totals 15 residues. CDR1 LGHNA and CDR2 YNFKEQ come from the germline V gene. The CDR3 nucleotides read TGTGCCAGCAGCCAAGCGGACAGGGACGGCGGGGAGCTGTTTTTT. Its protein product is CASSQADRDGGELFF.

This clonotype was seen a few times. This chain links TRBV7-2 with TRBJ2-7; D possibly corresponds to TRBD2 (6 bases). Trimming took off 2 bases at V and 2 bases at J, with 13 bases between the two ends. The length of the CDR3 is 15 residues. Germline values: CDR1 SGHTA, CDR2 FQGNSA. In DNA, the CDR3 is TGTGCCAGCAGCTTAAACCCCGGGGGAACCTACGAGCAGTACTTC. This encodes CASSLNPGGTYEQYF.

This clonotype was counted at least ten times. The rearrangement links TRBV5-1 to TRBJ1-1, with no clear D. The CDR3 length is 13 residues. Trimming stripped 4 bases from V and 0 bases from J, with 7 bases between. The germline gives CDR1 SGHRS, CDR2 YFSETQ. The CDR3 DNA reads TGCGCCAGCAGCCCTTACTTGAACACTGAAGCTTTCTTT. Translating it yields CASSPYLNTEAFF.